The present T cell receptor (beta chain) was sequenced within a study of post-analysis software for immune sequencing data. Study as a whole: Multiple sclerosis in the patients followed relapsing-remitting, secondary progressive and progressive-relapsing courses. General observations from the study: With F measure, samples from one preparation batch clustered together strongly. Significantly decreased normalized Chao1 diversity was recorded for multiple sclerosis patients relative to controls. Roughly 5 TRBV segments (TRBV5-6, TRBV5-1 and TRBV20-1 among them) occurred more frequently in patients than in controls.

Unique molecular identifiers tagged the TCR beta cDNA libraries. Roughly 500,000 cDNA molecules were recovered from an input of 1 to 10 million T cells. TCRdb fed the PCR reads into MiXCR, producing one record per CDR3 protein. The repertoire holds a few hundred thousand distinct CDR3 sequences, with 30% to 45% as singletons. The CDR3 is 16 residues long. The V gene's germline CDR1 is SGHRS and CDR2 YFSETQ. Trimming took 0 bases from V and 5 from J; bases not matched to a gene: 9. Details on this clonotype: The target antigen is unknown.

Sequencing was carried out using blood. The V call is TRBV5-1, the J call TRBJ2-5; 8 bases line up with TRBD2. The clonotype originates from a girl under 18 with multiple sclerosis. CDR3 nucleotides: TGCGCCAGCAGCTTGGCCCAACGGGGGGGCCGGGAGACCCAGTACTTC. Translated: CASSLAQRGGRETQYF.